This T cell receptor beta chain is drawn from a study of blood T cell repertoires in COVID-19. TCRdb's table, derived via immunoSEQ multiplex PCR, lists solely in-frame clones and lacks some. The sample carries about 230,000 clones, around 83% recorded once. The sample consisted of peripheral blood. This receptor was taken from a man aged 40-49 years with active or convalescent COVID-19.

The CDR3, as DNA: TGTGCCAGCACGAATACAGGGAAGAACACTGAAGCTTTCTTT. It is translated as CASTNTGKNTEAFF. The V and J genes are TRBV2 and TRBJ1-1, with D perhaps matching TRBD1 (6 bases). Trimming shortened V by 7 bases and J by 1 base, and 13 bases separated the two germline ends. This CDR3 is built from 14 residues. Germline-derived CDR1 and CDR2 are SNHLY and FYNNEI.